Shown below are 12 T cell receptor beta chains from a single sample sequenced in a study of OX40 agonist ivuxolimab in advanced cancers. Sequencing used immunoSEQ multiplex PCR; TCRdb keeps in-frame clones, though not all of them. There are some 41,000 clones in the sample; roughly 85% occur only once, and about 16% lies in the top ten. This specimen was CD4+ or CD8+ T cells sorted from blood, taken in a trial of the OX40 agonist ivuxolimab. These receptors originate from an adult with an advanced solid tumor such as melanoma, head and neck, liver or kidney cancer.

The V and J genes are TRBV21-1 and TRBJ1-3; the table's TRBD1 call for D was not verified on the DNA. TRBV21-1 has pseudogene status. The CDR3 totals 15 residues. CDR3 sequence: CASSKKAGGGNTIYF. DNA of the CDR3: TGTGCCAGCAGCAAAAAGGCAGGGGGTGGAAACACCATATATTTT.

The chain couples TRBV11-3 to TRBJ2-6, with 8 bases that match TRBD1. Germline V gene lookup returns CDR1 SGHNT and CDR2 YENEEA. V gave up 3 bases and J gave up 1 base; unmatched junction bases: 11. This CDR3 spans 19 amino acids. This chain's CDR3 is CASSFTHSGQVSGANVLTF. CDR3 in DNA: TGTGCCAGCAGCTTTACCCACTCGGGACAGGTGTCTGGGGCCAACGTCCTGACTTTC. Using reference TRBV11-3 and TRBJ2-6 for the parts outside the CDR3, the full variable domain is EAGVVQSPRYKIIEKKQPVAFWCNPISGHNTLYWYLQNLGQGPELLIRYENEEAVDDSQLPKDRFSAERLKGVDSTLKIQPAELGDSAVYLCASSFTHSGQVSGANVLTFGAGSRLTVL.

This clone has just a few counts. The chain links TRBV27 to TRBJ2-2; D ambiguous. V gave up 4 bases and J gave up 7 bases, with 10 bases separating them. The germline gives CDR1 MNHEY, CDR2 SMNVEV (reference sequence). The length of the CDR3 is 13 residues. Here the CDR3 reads CASSSLWFGELFF. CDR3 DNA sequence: TGTGCCAGCAGTTCCTTGTGGTTCGGGGAGCTGTTTTTT.

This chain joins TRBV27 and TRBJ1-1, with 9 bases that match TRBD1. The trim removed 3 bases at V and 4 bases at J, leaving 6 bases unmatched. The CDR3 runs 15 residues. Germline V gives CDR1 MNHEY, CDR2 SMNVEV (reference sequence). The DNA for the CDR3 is TGTGCCAGCAGTTTGCTCGGACAGGGGAGCACTGAAGCTTTCTTT. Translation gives CASSLLGQGSTEAFF.

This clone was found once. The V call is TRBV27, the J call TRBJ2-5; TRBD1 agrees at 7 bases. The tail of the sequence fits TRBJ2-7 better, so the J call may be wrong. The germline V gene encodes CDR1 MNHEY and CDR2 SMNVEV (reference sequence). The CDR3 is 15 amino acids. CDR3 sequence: CASGSGTAFISEQYF. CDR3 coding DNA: TGTGCCAGTGGCTCCGGGACAGCTTTTATTTCCGAGCAGTACTTC.

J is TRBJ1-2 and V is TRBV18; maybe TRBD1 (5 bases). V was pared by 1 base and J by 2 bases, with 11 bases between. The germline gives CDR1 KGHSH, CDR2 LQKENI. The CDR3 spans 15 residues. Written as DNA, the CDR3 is TGTGCCAGCTCACCACGTGCGGGACCCAACTATGGCTACACCTTC. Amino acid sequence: CASSPRAGPNYGYTF.

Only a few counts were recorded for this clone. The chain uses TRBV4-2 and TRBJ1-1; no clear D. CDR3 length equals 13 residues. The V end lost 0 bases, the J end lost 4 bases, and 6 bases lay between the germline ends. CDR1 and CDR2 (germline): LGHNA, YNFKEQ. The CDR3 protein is CASSQDYGTEAFF. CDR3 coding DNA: TGTGCCAGCAGCCAAGACTACGGCACTGAAGCTTTCTTT.

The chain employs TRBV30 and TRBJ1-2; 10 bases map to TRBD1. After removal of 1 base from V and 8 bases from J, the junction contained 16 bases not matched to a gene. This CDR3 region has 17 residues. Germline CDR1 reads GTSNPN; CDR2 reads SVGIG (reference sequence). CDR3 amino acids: CAWSDTGTGVFSVGYTF. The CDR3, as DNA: TGTGCCTGGAGTGATACCGGGACAGGGGTATTTTCTGTCGGCTACACCTTC.

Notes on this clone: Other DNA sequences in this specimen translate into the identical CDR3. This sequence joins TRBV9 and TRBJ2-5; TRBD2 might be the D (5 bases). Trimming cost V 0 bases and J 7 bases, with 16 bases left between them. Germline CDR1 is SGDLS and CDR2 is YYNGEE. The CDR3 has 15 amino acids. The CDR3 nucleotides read TGTGCCAGCAGCGTAGTAGGTCACACCGGAGGGACCCAGTACTTC. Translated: CASSVVGHTGGTQYF.

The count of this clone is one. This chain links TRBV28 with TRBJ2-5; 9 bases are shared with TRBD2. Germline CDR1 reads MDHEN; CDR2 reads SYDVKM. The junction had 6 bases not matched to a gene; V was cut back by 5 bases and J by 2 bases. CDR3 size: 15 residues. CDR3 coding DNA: TGTGCCAGCAGTAAACTAGCGGGCGTGCAAGAGACCCAGTACTTC. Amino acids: CASSKLAGVQETQYF. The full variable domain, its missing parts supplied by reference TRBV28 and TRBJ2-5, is DVKVTQSSRYLVKRTGEKVFLECVQDMDHENMFWYRQDPGLGLRLIYFSYDVKMKEKGDIPEGYSVSREKKERFSLILESASTNQTSMYLCASSKLAGVQETQYFGPGTRLLVL.

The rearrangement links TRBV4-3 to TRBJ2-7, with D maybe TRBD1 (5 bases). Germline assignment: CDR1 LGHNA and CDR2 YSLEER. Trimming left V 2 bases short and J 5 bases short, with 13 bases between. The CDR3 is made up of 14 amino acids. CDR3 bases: TGCGCCAGCAGCCAACTTACAGGCAGGAACGAGCAGTACTTC. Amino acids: CASSQLTGRNEQYF.

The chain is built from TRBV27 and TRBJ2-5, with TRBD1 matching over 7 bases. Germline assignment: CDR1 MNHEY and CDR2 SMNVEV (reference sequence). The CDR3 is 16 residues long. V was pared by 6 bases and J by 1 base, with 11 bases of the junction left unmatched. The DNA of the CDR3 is TGTGCCAGCAGATCTACGGGACACAGGGGCCAAGAGACCCAGTACTTC. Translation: CASRSTGHRGQETQYF.